These 8 T cell receptor beta chains were sequenced from one sample in a study of T cell responses to AZD1222 COVID-19 vaccine. Repertoires were generated with immunoSEQ multiplex PCR, while TCRdb's copy carries only in-frame clones and drops some. The repertoire consists of 160,000 or so clones, with more than 85% occurring once and the leading ten covering under 5%. The material sequenced was peripheral blood, taken on day 0 of AZD1222 vaccination. These TCRs come from an adult in good health.

The J gene is TRBJ2-2, the V gene TRBV30, with D uncertain. Germline CDR1 GTSNPN, CDR2 SVGIG (reference sequence). Trimming removed 2 bases at V and 5 bases at J, with 12 bases between. This CDR3 region has 14 residues. The CDR3 reads CAWSSGSPTGELFF. Here the CDR3 DNA reads TGTGCCTGGAGTAGTGGCAGCCCTACCGGGGAGCTGTTTTTT. Full variable domain (rest looked up from reference TRBV30 and TRBJ2-2): SQTIHQWPATLVQPVGSPLSLECTVEGTSNPNLYWYRQAAGRGLQLLFYSVGIGQISSEVPQNLSASRPQDRQFILSSKKLLLSDSGFYLCAWSSGSPTGELFFGEGSRLTVL.

The chain couples TRBV19 to TRBJ1-5; no definite D call. Trimming pared 3 bases from V and 4 bases from J, leaving 13 bases between. There are 15 residues in the CDR3. Germline V lookup: CDR1 LNHDA, CDR2 SQIVND (reference sequence). The CDR3 DNA sequence: TGTGCCAGTAGTATGGCGGCCGGGCTGAATCAGCCCCAGCATTTT. It encodes CASSMAAGLNQPQHF.

The chain couples TRBV7-9 to TRBJ1-5; D perhaps matches TRBD1 (5 bases). Trimming stripped 8 bases from V and 3 bases from J, with 11 bases between. The CDR3 sequence is 13 residues long. The germline CDR1 and CDR2 sequences are SEHNR and FQNEAQ (reference sequence). CDR3 sequence reads: CASATASNQPQHF. The CDR3 nucleotides are TGTGCCAGCGCGACAGCGTCCAATCAGCCCCAGCATTTT.

The rearrangement links TRBV6-5 to TRBJ1-6, with 7 bases aligning to TRBD1. This CDR3 is 13 amino acids long. From germline, CDR1 is MNHEY and CDR2 SVGAGI. With 5 bases clipped from V and 10 bases from J, the junction kept 5 bases outside the gene matches. The CDR3 spells CASSPGGSSPLHF. For the CDR3, the DNA is TGTGCCAGCAGTCCAGGGGGTAGCTCACCCCTCCACTTT.

The rearrangement uses TRBV19 and TRBJ1-2; TRBD1 agrees at 8 bases. V was clipped by 4 bases and J by 2 bases; unmatched bases: 12. The germline CDR1 and CDR2 sequences are LNHDA and SQIVND (reference sequence). The CDR3 runs 17 residues. The CDR3 protein is CASSKTAGTGRNYGYTF. CDR3 sequence (DNA): TGTGCCAGTAGTAAAACCGCCGGGACAGGCCGCAACTATGGCTACACCTTC.

The gene calls are TRBV6-6 and TRBJ1-4; D might be TRBD1 (6 bases). The germline V gene encodes CDR1 MNHNY and CDR2 SVGAGI (reference sequence). The V and J ends lost 4 bases and 1 base respectively, with 13 bases between them. CDR3 length: 16 residues. The DNA of the CDR3 is TGTGCCAGCAGTTCCCCGGACAGCCTAACTAATGAAAAACTGTTTTTT. Translated, it gives CASSSPDSLTNEKLFF.

CDR3 amino acids: CASSDSNTAGVTNPQFF. CDR3 nucleotide sequence: TGTGCCAGCAGTGACTCGAACACCGCGGGGGTAACAAACCCGCAGTTCTTC. The chain links TRBV6-4 to TRBJ2-1, with 7 bases matching TRBD2. This CDR3 comprises 17 residues. Germline V gene data show CDR1 as MRHNA and CDR2 as SNTAGT. The V gene end was trimmed by 0 bases and the J gene end by 12 bases; junction bases not matched to a gene: 17.

This clone was seen a single time. The chain uses TRBV6-4 and TRBJ1-2; 9 bases line up with TRBD1. The CDR3 extends over 13 amino acids. Germline values: CDR1 MRHNA, CDR2 SNTAGT. After removal of 4 bases from V and 13 bases from J, the junction contained 10 bases not matched to a gene. The CDR3: CASSAGQGQALTF. The CDR3 DNA reads as TGTGCCAGCAGTGCGGGACAGGGTCAGGCTCTCACCTTC.